These T cell receptor beta chains were read from a single sample in a study of blood T cell repertoires in COVID-19. Measured with immunoSEQ multiplex PCR; TCRdb has only the in-frame clones, and not every one. The sample lists over 150,000 clones, around 79% occurring once. Sequencing was performed on peripheral blood. These receptors originate from a man older than 75 with acute or convalescent COVID-19. CDR3s include the opening cysteine and the closing phenylalanine or tryptophan. The D gene is left open where the match is weak. A clone size is listed for some rows: how often the clone was seen (once, few, many), or a class if it is expanded.

d_gene: TRBD1
j_gene: TRBJ1-5
v_gene: TRBV7-9
abundance: .
CDR3aa: CASSSQQGNQPQHF
CDR3nt: TGTGCCAGCAGCTCCCAACAGGGGAATCAGCCCCAGCATTTT

d_gene: TRBD1
j_gene: TRBJ2-2
v_gene: TRBV18
abundance: .
CDR3aa: CASSPPGQGDTGELFF
CDR3nt: TGTGCCAGCTCACCCCCGGGACAGGGTGACACCGGGGAGCTGTTTTTT

d_gene: .
j_gene: TRBJ1-4
v_gene: TRBV5-1
abundance: .
CDR3aa: CASTQGGANEKLFF
CDR3nt: TGCGCCAGCACCCAAGGGGGGGCCAATGAAAAACTGTTTTTT

d_gene: TRBD2
j_gene: TRBJ2-2
v_gene: TRBV4-1
abundance: .
CDR3aa: CASSQVGGGANTGELFF
CDR3nt: TGCGCCAGCAGCCAAGTTGGGGGGGGAGCGAACACCGGGGAGCTGTTTTTT

d_gene: .
j_gene: TRBJ1-1
v_gene: TRBV5-1
abundance: .
CDR3aa: CASRQEGVNTEAFF
CDR3nt: TGCGCCAGCAGGCAAGAAGGGGTCAACACTGAAGCTTTCTTT

d_gene: TRBD1
j_gene: TRBJ2-3
v_gene: TRBV6-2/TRBV6-3
abundance: .
CDR3aa: CASSLGRGDTQYF
CDR3nt: TGTGCCAGCAGCCTCGGCAGGGGGGATACGCAGTATTTT

d_gene: TRBD1
j_gene: TRBJ1-1
v_gene: TRBV7-9
abundance: .
CDR3aa: CASSRGTGGNTEAFF
CDR3nt: TGTGCCAGCAGCCGAGGGACAGGGGGAAACACTGAAGCTTTCTTT

d_gene: .
j_gene: TRBJ2-2
v_gene: TRBV11-2
abundance: .
CDR3aa: CASSPPGEYYTGELFF
CDR3nt: TGTGCCAGCAGTCCCCCAGGGGAGTATTACACCGGGGAGCTGTTTTTT

d_gene: TRBD2
j_gene: TRBJ2-1
v_gene: TRBV11-3
abundance: once
CDR3aa: CASSLGLAGVNEQFF
CDR3nt: TGTGCCAGCAGCTTAGGACTAGCGGGGGTGAATGAGCAGTTCTTC

d_gene: TRBD2
j_gene: TRBJ2-1
v_gene: TRBV4-2
abundance: once
CDR3aa: CASSQDRGGRQGPWDEQFF
CDR3nt: TGTGCCAGCAGCCAAGATCGGGGGGGTCGGCAGGGCCCTTGGGATGAGCAGTTCTTC

d_gene: TRBD1
j_gene: TRBJ1-2
v_gene: TRBV19
abundance: .
CDR3aa: CASSTRTGTSGYTF
CDR3nt: TGTGCCAGTAGTACGAGGACAGGGACAAGTGGCTACACCTTC

d_gene: .
j_gene: TRBJ2-3
v_gene: TRBV11-3
abundance: .
CDR3aa: CASSLAAGTDTQYF
CDR3nt: TGTGCCAGCAGCTTAGCGGCGGGAACAGATACGCAGTATTTT

d_gene: TRBD1
j_gene: TRBJ2-3
v_gene: TRBV6-6
abundance: .
CDR3aa: CASSDRGRGTDTQYF
CDR3nt: TGTGCCAGCAGTGACAGGGGGCGCGGGACAGATACGCAGTATTTT

d_gene: .
j_gene: TRBJ2-3
v_gene: TRBV19
abundance: few
CDR3aa: CASAGGNTDTQYF
CDR3nt: TGTGCCAGCGCTGGAGGGAACACAGATACGCAGTATTTT

d_gene: TRBD1
j_gene: TRBJ1-1
v_gene: TRBV19
abundance: few
CDR3aa: CASSINQGERAEAFF
CDR3nt: TGTGCCAGTAGTATAAATCAGGGGGAAAGAGCTGAAGCTTTCTTT

d_gene: TRBD1
j_gene: TRBJ1-2
v_gene: TRBV11-3
abundance: few
CDR3aa: CASSGTAGGYTF
CDR3nt: TGTGCCAGCAGCGGGACAGCTGGTGGCTACACCTTC

d_gene: TRBD2
j_gene: TRBJ2-3
v_gene: TRBV5-4
abundance: .
CDR3aa: CASSFRLAGGSTDTQYF
CDR3nt: TGTGCCAGCAGCTTTAGACTAGCGGGGGGGAGCACAGATACGCAGTATTTT

d_gene: TRBD1
j_gene: TRBJ1-2
v_gene: TRBV19
abundance: .
CDR3aa: CASSPRDRGQTYTF
CDR3nt: TGTGCCAGTAGTCCCCGGGACAGGGGACAAACCTACACCTTC

d_gene: .
j_gene: TRBJ1-1
v_gene: TRBV19
abundance: .
CDR3aa: CASTVGTKTEAFF
CDR3nt: TGTGCCAGTACGGTCGGGACTAAGACTGAAGCTTTCTTT

d_gene: TRBD1
j_gene: TRBJ1-1
v_gene: TRBV30
abundance: .
CDR3aa: CAWIIGAGGTEAFF
CDR3nt: TGTGCCTGGATTATTGGTGCAGGGGGCACTGAAGCTTTCTTT

d_gene: TRBD1
j_gene: TRBJ2-5
v_gene: TRBV6-5
abundance: .
CDR3aa: CASSYGRGPQETQYF
CDR3nt: TGTGCCAGCAGTTACGGCAGGGGGCCTCAAGAGACCCAGTACTTC

d_gene: .
j_gene: TRBJ1-2
v_gene: TRBV6-5
abundance: .
CDR3aa: CASSFGQLYGYTF
CDR3nt: TGTGCCAGCAGTTTCGGACAGCTCTATGGCTACACCTTC

d_gene: .
j_gene: TRBJ2-7
v_gene: TRBV29-1
abundance: .
CDR3aa: CSVAHGLGGQPYEQYF
CDR3nt: TGCAGCGTTGCCCACGGCCTTGGAGGACAGCCTTACGAGCAGTACTTC

d_gene: .
j_gene: TRBJ2-1
v_gene: TRBV5-1
abundance: .
CDR3aa: CASSLTGGDSGDEQFF
CDR3nt: TGCGCCAGCAGCTTGACGGGGGGCGATTCGGGCGATGAGCAGTTCTTC

d_gene: .
j_gene: TRBJ2-1
v_gene: TRBV29-1
abundance: .
CDR3aa: CSVRYLGKYNEQFF
CDR3nt: TGCAGCGTTAGATACCTAGGAAAGTACAATGAGCAGTTCTTC

d_gene: TRBD1
j_gene: TRBJ2-7
v_gene: TRBV2
abundance: .
CDR3aa: CASTRTGVHEQYF
CDR3nt: TGTGCCAGCACTCGGACAGGAGTCCACGAGCAGTACTTC

d_gene: TRBD1
j_gene: TRBJ2-3
v_gene: TRBV30
abundance: .
CDR3aa: CAWAGDSYTDTQYF
CDR3nt: TGTGCCTGGGCCGGGGACAGCTACACAGATACGCAGTATTTT

d_gene: .
j_gene: TRBJ2-1
v_gene: TRBV29-1
abundance: .
CDR3aa: CSVEPDSMSSYNEQFF
CDR3nt: TGCAGCGTTGAACCGGACAGCATGAGCTCCTACAATGAGCAGTTCTTC

d_gene: .
j_gene: TRBJ2-7
v_gene: TRBV7-8
abundance: .
CDR3aa: CASSASGRTSYEQYF
CDR3nt: TGTGCCAGCAGCGCAAGCGGGCGGACCTCCTACGAGCAGTACTTC

d_gene: TRBD1
j_gene: TRBJ1-2
v_gene: TRBV4-3
abundance: .
CDR3aa: CASSQAATGTANSYGYTF
CDR3nt: TGCGCCAGCAGCCAAGCCGCAACCGGGACAGCGAACTCCTATGGCTACACCTTC

d_gene: .
j_gene: TRBJ1-1
v_gene: TRBV3-1/TRBV3-2
abundance: .
CDR3aa: CASSQGPQGGTEAFF
CDR3nt: TGTGCCAGCAGCCAAGGGCCCCAGGGCGGCACTGAAGCTTTCTTT

d_gene: TRBD1
j_gene: TRBJ1-2
v_gene: TRBV9
abundance: .
CDR3aa: CASSVGDSRLGYTF
CDR3nt: TGTGCCAGCAGCGTAGGGGACAGCCGTCTGGGCTACACCTTC

d_gene: .
j_gene: TRBJ1-2
v_gene: TRBV30
abundance: .
CDR3aa: CAWTLVGSGLFNGYTF
CDR3nt: TGTGCCTGGACCCTGGTGGGGTCAGGGTTATTTAATGGCTACACCTTC

d_gene: .
j_gene: TRBJ1-2
v_gene: TRBV18
abundance: .
CDR3aa: CASSPISSMRDYGYTF
CDR3nt: TGTGCCAGCTCACCAATATCTTCCATGCGGGACTATGGCTACACCTTC

d_gene: .
j_gene: TRBJ2-5
v_gene: TRBV5-1
abundance: .
CDR3aa: CASSPGTIQETQYF
CDR3nt: TGCGCCAGCAGCCCGGGGACAATCCAAGAGACCCAGTACTTC

d_gene: .
j_gene: TRBJ2-3
v_gene: TRBV5-4
abundance: once
CDR3aa: CASSLGLVATDTQYF
CDR3nt: TGTGCCAGCAGCTTGGGACTAGTAGCCACAGATACGCAGTATTTT

d_gene: TRBD1
j_gene: TRBJ1-6
v_gene: TRBV5-1
abundance: .
CDR3aa: CASSRDRVDSPLHF
CDR3nt: TGCGCCAGCAGCCGTGACAGGGTAGACTCACCCCTCCACTTT